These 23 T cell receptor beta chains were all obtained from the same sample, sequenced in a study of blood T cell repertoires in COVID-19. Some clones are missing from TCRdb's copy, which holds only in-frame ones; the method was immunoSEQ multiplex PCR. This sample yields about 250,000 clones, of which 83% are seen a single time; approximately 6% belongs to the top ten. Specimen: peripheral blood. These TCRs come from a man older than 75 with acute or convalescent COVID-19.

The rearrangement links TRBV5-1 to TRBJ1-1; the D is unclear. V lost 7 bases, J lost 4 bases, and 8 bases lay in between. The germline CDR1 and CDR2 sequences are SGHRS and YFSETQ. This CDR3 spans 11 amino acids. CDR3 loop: CASGLGTEAFF. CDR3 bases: TGCGCCAGCGGGCTCGGCACTGAAGCTTTCTTT.

This CDR3 reads CASSQAGQETQYF. The CDR3 nucleotides are TGTGCCAGCAGCCAAGCGGGGCAAGAGACCCAGTACTTC. The chain uses TRBV3-1 (or the pseudogene TRBV3-2) and TRBJ2-5, with D possibly being TRBD2 (5 bases). V lost 1 base to trimming and J lost 2 bases, with 5 bases between them. The CDR3 is 13 amino acids. Germline loops: CDR1 LGHDT, CDR2 YNNKEL (reference sequence).

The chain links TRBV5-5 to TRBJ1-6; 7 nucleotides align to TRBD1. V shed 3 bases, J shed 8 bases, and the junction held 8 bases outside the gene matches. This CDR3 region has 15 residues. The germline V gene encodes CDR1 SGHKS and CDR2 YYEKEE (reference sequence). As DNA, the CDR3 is TGTGCCAGCAGCTCAGACCCGACAGGGTATTCACCCCTCCACTTT. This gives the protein CASSSDPTGYSPLHF.

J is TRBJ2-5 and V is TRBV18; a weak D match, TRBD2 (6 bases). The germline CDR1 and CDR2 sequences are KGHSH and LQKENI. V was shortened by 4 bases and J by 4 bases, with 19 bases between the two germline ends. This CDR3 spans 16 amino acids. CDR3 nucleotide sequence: TGTGCCAGCTCACGACTCGTTGGGCGGGGTAGAGAGACCCAGTACTTC. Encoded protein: CASSRLVGRGRETQYF.

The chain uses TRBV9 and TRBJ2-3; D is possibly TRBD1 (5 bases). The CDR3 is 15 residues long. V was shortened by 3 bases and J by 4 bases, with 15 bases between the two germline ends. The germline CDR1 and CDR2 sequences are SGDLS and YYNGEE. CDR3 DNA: TGTGCCAGCAGCGCAGACGGACACTCATCAGATACGCAGTATTTT. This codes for CASSADGHSSDTQYF.

CDR3 sequence: CASSEQRLANVLTF. CDR3 DNA: TGTGCCAGCAGTGAGCAGCGGTTGGCCAACGTCCTGACTTTC. This chain joins TRBV6-1 and TRBJ2-6; D perhaps matches TRBD2 (5 bases). CDR1 is MNHNS and CDR2 is SASEGT in the germline V gene. The ends were cut back, 3 bases at V and 6 bases at J, with 9 bases in the middle. CDR3 length: 14 residues.

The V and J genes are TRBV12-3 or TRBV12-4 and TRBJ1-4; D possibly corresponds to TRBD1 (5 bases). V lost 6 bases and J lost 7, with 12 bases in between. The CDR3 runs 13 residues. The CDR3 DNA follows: TGTGCCAGCAGCCGCCGCGGGGGTGAAAAACTGTTTTTT. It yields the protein CASSRRGGEKLFF.

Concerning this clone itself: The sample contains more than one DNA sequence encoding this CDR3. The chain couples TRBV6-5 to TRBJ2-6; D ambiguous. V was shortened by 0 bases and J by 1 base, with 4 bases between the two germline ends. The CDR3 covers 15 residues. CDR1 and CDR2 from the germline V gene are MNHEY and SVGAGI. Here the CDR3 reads CASSYSYSGANVLTF. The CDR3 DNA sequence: TGTGCCAGCAGTTACTCTTATTCTGGGGCCAACGTCCTGACTTTC.

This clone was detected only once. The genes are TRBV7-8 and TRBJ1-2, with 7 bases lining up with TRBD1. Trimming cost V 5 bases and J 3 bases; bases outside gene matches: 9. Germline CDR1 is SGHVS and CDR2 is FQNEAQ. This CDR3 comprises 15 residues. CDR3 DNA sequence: TGTGCCAGCAGCCCACCGGGACAGAGTTACTATGGCTACACCTTC. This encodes CASSPPGQSYYGYTF. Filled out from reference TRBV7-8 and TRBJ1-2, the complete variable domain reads GAGVSQSPRYKVAKRGQDVALRCDPISGHVSLFWYQQALGQGPEFLTYFQNEAQLDKSGLPSDRFFAERPEGSVSTLKIQRTQQEDSAVYLCASSPPGQSYYGYTFGSGTRLTVV.

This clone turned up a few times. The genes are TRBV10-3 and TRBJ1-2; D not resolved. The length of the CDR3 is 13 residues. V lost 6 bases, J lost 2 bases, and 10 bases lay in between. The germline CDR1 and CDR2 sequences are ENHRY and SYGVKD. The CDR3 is CAIRPEVNYGYTF. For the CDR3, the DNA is TGTGCCATCAGACCAGAAGTCAACTATGGCTACACCTTC.

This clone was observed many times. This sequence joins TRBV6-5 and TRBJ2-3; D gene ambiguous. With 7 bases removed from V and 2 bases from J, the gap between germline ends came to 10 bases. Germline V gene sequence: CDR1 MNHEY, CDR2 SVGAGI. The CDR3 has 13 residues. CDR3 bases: TGTGCCAGCATGGGCCCGAACACAGATACGCAGTATTTT. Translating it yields CASMGPNTDTQYF.

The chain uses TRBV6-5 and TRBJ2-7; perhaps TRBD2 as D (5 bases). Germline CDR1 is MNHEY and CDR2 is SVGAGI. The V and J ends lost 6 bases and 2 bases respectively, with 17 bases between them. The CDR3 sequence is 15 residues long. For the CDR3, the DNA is TGTGCCAGCAGGAGCACTAGAGGTGGGACCTACGAGCAGTACTTC. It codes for CASRSTRGGTYEQYF.

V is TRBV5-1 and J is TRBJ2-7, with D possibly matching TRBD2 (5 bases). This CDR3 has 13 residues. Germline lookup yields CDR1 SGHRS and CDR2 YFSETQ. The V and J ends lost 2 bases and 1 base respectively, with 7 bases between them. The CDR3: CASSLAESYEQYF. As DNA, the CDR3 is TGCGCCAGCAGCTTAGCGGAATCCTACGAGCAGTACTTC.

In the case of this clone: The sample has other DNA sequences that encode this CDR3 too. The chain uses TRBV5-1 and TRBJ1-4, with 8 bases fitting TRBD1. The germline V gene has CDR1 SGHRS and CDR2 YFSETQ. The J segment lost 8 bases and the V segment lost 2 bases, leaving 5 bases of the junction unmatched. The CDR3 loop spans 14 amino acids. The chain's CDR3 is CASSLGQGREKLFF. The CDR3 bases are TGCGCCAGCAGCTTAGGACAGGGTCGAGAAAAACTGTTTTTT.

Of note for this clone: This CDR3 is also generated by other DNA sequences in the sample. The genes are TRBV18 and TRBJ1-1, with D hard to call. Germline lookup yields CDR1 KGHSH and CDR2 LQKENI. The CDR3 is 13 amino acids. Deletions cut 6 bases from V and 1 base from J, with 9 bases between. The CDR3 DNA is TGTGCCAGCTCCCTGCAGGAGAACACTGAAGCTTTCTTT. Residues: CASSLQENTEAFF.

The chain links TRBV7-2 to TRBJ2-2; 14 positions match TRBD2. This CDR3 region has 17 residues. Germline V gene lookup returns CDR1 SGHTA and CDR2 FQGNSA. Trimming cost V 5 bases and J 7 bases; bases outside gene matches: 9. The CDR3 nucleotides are TGTGCCAGCAGCCCCCCGGGACTAGCGGGAGCGATCGGGGAGCTGTTTTTT. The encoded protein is CASSPPGLAGAIGELFF.

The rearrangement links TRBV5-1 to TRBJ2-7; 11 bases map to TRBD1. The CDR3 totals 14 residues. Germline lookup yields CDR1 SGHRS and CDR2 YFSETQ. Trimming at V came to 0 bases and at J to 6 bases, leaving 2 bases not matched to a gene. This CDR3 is CASSLDGQGAEQYF. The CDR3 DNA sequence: TGCGCCAGCAGCTTGGACGGACAGGGGGCCGAGCAGTACTTC.

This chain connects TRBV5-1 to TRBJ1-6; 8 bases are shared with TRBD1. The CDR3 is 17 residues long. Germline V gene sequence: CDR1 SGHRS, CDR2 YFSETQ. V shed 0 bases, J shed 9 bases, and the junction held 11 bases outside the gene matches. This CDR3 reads CASSLGVGGQVGSPLHF. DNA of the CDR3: TGCGCCAGCAGCTTGGGGGTTGGGGGACAGGTCGGTTCACCCCTCCACTTT. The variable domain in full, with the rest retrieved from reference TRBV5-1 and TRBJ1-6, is KAGVTQTPRYLIKTRGQQVTLSCSPISGHRSVSWYQQTPGQGLQFLFEYFSETQRNKGNFPGRFSGRQFSNSRSEMNVSTLELGDSALYLCASSLGVGGQVGSPLHFGNGTRLTVT.

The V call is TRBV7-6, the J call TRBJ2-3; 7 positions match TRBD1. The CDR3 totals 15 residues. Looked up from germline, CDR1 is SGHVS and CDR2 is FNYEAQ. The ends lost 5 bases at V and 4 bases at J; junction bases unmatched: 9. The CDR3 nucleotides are TGTGCCAGCAGCACAGGACAGGTTTTAGCAGATACGCAGTATTTT. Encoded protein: CASSTGQVLADTQYF. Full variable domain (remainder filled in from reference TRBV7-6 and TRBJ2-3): GAGVSQSPRYKVTKRGQDVALRCDPISGHVSLYWYRQALGQGPEFLTYFNYEAQQDKSGLPNDRFSAERPEGSISTLTIQRTEQRDSAMYRCASSTGQVLADTQYFGPGTRLTVL.

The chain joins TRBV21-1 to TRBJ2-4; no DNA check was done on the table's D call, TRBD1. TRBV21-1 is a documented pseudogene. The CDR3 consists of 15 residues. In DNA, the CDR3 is TGTGCCAGCAGCAAAGGGGTCAGGGGGGCGGACATTCAGTACTTC. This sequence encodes CASSKGVRGADIQYF.

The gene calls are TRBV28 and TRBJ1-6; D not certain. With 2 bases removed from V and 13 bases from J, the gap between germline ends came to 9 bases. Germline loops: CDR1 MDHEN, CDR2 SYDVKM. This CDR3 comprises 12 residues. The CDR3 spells CASSLTSEPLHF. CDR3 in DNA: TGTGCCAGCAGTTTAACGTCGGAGCCCCTCCACTTT.

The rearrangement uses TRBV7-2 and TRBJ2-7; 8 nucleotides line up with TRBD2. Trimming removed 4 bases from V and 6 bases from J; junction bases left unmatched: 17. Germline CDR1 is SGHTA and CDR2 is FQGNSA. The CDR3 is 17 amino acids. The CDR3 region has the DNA TGTGCCAGCAGCTCCCAAACAGGACGGGGGGGGCCGAGCGAGCAGTACTTC. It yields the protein CASSSQTGRGGPSEQYF.

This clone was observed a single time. CDR3 coding DNA: TGTGCCAGCAGCGTATCGGGACAGCCTAACTATGGCTACACCTTC. Translated, it gives CASSVSGQPNYGYTF. This chain links TRBV9 with TRBJ1-2; 7 bases align to TRBD1. Germline V gives CDR1 SGDLS, CDR2 YYNGEE. The CDR3 is 15 residues long. V lost 1 base to trimming and J lost 0 bases; unmatched junction nucleotides: 3.